Below, 25 T cell receptor beta chains from the same sample are listed, as sequenced in a study of T cells in Graves' hyperthyroidism and ophthalmopathy. Amplified TCR beta CDR3 regions came from RNA transcripts. During a first-round RT-PCR of the TCR CDR3, the HTBI primer set was used. TCRdb used MiXCR to reprocess the multiplex PCR reads, holding one entry per CDR3 protein. The table includes 500,000 to 800,000 distinct CDR3 sequences, roughly 46% detected once. The sample consisted of peripheral blood or thyroid tissue (not recorded which). These receptors were collected from an adult man with Graves' disease, either hyperthyroidism or ophthalmopathy (not recorded which).

To note about this clonotype: This may be a read error, as it is one base from a much larger clone. The rearrangement joins TRBV24-1 to TRBJ2-7; D remains unclear. CDR1 and CDR2 (germline): KGHDR, SFDVKD. Trimming pared 5 bases from V and 2 bases from J, leaving 9 bases between. The CDR3 spans 13 residues. The CDR3 region has the DNA TGTGCCACCAGTGGTCCAGCTACCTACGAGCAGTACTTC. As protein: CATSGPATYEQYF.

About this clonotype itself: This clone may be a read error of a much larger clone one base away. The rearrangement links TRBV5-8 to TRBJ2-7; D not resolved. Germline V CDR1 and CDR2: SGHTS, YDEGEE. The CDR3 totals 16 residues. V was shortened by 4 bases and J by 0 bases, with 17 bases between the two germline ends. The CDR3 DNA sequence: TGTGCCAGCAGCCCCGGGTCTAGTGCGAGCTCCTACGAGCAGTACTTC. Protein: CASSPGSSASSYEQYF.

The gene calls are TRBV6-1 and TRBJ1-1; 7 nucleotides line up with TRBD1. With V trimmed by 4 bases and J by 5 bases, 7 bases remained unmatched. The CDR3 extends over 14 amino acids. Germline V gene data show CDR1 as MNHNS and CDR2 as SASEGT. DNA for the CDR3: TGTGCCAGCAGTGTAAGGGGGCGAGATACTGAAGCTTTCTTT. Protein sequence: CASSVRGRDTEAFF.

The genes are TRBV2 and TRBJ1-2; tentative D call: TRBD1 (6 bases). The CDR3 runs 16 residues. Germline V CDR1 and CDR2: SNHLY, FYNNEI. Trimming left V 3 bases short and J 3 bases short, with 17 bases between. DNA for the CDR3: TGTGCCAGCAGTGACCGATTGGGGGCGCTTGACTATGGCTACACCTTC. It specifies CASSDRLGALDYGYTF.

The chain couples TRBV20-1 to TRBJ1-5, with 9 bases lining up with TRBD1. CDR1 is DFQATT and CDR2 is SNEGSKA in the germline V gene (reference sequence). This CDR3 contains 16 residues. V dropped 0 bases and J dropped 3; count of bases not matched to a gene: 6. The CDR3 reads CSARDGTGFINQPQHF. In DNA, the CDR3 is TGCAGTGCTAGAGATGGGACAGGGTTTATCAATCAGCCCCAGCATTTT.

This clonotype appeared a few times. The V call is TRBV10-3, the J call TRBJ2-7, with TRBD2 matching over 13 bases. The DNA end favors TRBJ2-5, so the J call may be wrong. Per the germline V gene, CDR1 is ENHRY and CDR2 is SYGVKD. The CDR3 contains 15 residues. In nucleotides, the CDR3 is TGTGCCATCAGTCGGGGACTAGCGGGGCAAGAGACCCAGTACTTC. Translated, it gives CAISRGLAGQETQYF.

V and J are TRBV2 and TRBJ2-7; D might be TRBD2 (6 bases). The CDR3 consists of 15 residues. Trimming removed 8 bases at V and 0 bases at J, with 17 bases between. Germline values: CDR1 SNHLY, CDR2 FYNNEI. CDR3 loop: CASLTGTHSSYEQYF. CDR3 DNA: TGTGCCAGCTTAACGGGGACTCATTCCTCCTACGAGCAGTACTTC.

This clonotype has only one observation. The V gene is TRBV6-6, the J gene TRBJ2-7, with 10 bases identical to TRBD2. The germline gives CDR1 MNHNY, CDR2 SVGAGI (reference sequence). Trimming cost V 5 bases and J 4 bases; bases outside gene matches: 2. The CDR3 contains 13 residues. CDR3 in amino acids: CASSKLAGYEQYF. CDR3 in DNA: TGTGCCAGCAGTAAACTAGCGGGGTACGAGCAGTACTTC.

V is TRBV6-1 and J is TRBJ2-5; possibly TRBD1 for D (5 bases). This CDR3 comprises 11 residues. The germline V gene encodes CDR1 MNHNS and CDR2 SASEGT. Between the trimmed V and J ends, which lost 6 bases and 14 bases, there was a span of 16 bases. The CDR3 here is CASREWGGSYF. CDR3 nucleotide sequence: TGTGCCAGCAGAGAATGGGGCGGATCCTACTTC.

The V call is TRBV5-1, the J call TRBJ1-5; no clear D gene. V was pared by 2 bases and J by 2 bases, with 14 bases between. CDR3 length: 16 amino acids. The germline gives CDR1 SGHRS, CDR2 YFSETQ. CDR3 bases: TGCGCCAGCAGCTTCGGCGGCATGAGCGGCAATCAGCCCCAGCATTTT. Its protein is CASSFGGMSGNQPQHF.

This chain's CDR3 is CASSQETGLGGELFF. In DNA, the CDR3 is TGTGCCAGCAGCCAAGAAACAGGATTGGGCGGGGAGCTGTTTTTT. This sequence joins TRBV7-2 and TRBJ2-2, with D perhaps TRBD1 (5 bases). Germline values: CDR1 SGHTA, CDR2 FQGNSA. The CDR3 length is 15 residues. Deletions cut 5 bases from V and 7 bases from J, with 17 bases between.

The rearrangement uses TRBV7-9 and TRBJ1-1; TRBD1 agrees at 10 bases. Unmatched junction bases numbered 9, after V lost 1 base and J lost 4 bases. In germline, CDR1 is SEHNR, CDR2 FQNEAQ (reference sequence). There are 17 residues in the CDR3. In DNA form, the CDR3 reads TGTGCCAGCAGCTTAGGACCGGACAGGGGGATTGTCACTGAAGCTTTCTTT. The encoded protein is CASSLGPDRGIVTEAFF.

At least ten counts were recorded for this clonotype. The CDR3 DNA reads TGTGCCAGCAGTTTGGTCAGCCCTAATGAAAAACTGTTTTTT. Residues: CASSLVSPNEKLFF. This sequence joins TRBV7-2 and TRBJ1-4; D is ambiguous. Per germline, CDR1 SGHTA and CDR2 FQGNSA. The CDR3 has 14 amino acids. V lost 6 bases and J lost 3, with 11 bases in between. The full variable domain, with the rest looked up from reference TRBV7-2 and TRBJ1-4, is GAGVSQSPSNKVTEKGKDVELRCDPISGHTALYWYRQSLGQGLEFLIYFQGNSAPDKSGLPSDRFSAERTGGSVSTLTIQRTQQEDSAVYLCASSLVSPNEKLFFGSGTQLSVL.

This clonotype was counted only a few times. This sequence joins TRBV3-1 and TRBJ1-1, with 7 bases that match TRBD1. Germline lookup yields CDR1 LGHDT and CDR2 YNNKEL (reference sequence). The CDR3 contains 14 residues. The J segment lost 4 bases and the V segment lost 5 bases, leaving 7 bases of the junction unmatched. CDR3: CASSKQGSGTEAFF. The CDR3 coding sequence is TGTGCCAGCAGCAAACAGGGGTCCGGCACTGAAGCTTTCTTT.

This clonotype was seen ten or more times. The V call is TRBV7-9, the J call TRBJ1-5; D is undetermined. Trimming took 3 bases from V and 1 from J, leaving 10 bases between them. CDR1 SEHNR and CDR2 FQNEAQ come from the germline V gene (reference sequence). This CDR3 is built from 15 residues. The DNA for the CDR3 is TGTGCCAGCAGCTTGGGAGGGAGGAGCAATCAGCCCCAGCATTTT. It yields the protein CASSLGGRSNQPQHF.

This clonotype was seen more than once but under ten times. J is TRBJ1-2 and V is TRBV14; D might be TRBD1 (5 bases). The germline V gene encodes CDR1 SGHDN and CDR2 FVKESK. V was trimmed by 5 bases and J by 7 bases, leaving 11 bases between them. This CDR3 contains 12 residues. The CDR3 DNA reads TGTGCCAGCAGCACGGGACCGCTTGGCTACACCTTC. Its protein is CASSTGPLGYTF. Complete variable domain (other parts from reference TRBV14 and TRBJ1-2): EAGVTQFPSHSVIEKGQTVTLRCDPISGHDNLYWYRRVMGKEIKFLLHFVKESKQDESGMPNNRFLAERTGGTYSTLKVQPAELEDSGVYFCASSTGPLGYTFGSGTRLTVV.

The chain has TRBV12-3 or TRBV12-4 and TRBJ2-7, with TRBD1 identical over 9 bases. The CDR3 sequence is 13 residues long. Germline trimming cut 6 bases from V and 5 bases from J; bases unmatched to any gene: 5. The CDR3 is CASRLRDRDEQYF. In nucleotides, the CDR3 is TGTGCCAGCAGGCTACGGGACAGGGACGAGCAGTACTTC.

The chain uses TRBV15 and TRBJ2-5; D is perhaps TRBD1 (7 bases). The germline V and J ends were trimmed by 0 bases and 2 bases, with 13 bases remaining between them. From germline, CDR1 is LNHNV and CDR2 YYDKDF (reference sequence). The CDR3 sequence is 16 residues long. The CDR3 region has the DNA TGTGCCACCAGCAGAGATGGAGGGGGCGCGCAAGAGACCCAGTACTTC. This translates into CATSRDGGGAQETQYF. The full variable domain, completed using reference TRBV15 and TRBJ2-5, is DAMVIQNPRYQVTQFGKPVTLSCSQTLNHNVMYWYQQKSSQAPKLLFHYYDKDFNNEADTPDNFQSRRPNTSFCFLDIRSPGLGDTAMYLCATSRDGGGAQETQYFGPGTRLLVL.

This clonotype was counted at least ten times. This sequence joins TRBV20-1 and TRBJ2-5; D is undetermined. The CDR3 covers 11 residues. Germline V gene lookup returns CDR1 DFQATT and CDR2 SNEGSKA (reference sequence). V was shortened by 0 bases and J by 11 bases, with 10 bases between the two germline ends. The CDR3 loop reads CSARDVTFQYF. DNA of the CDR3: TGCAGTGCTAGAGATGTGACATTTCAGTACTTC.

With respect to this clonotype: An end of the junction differs from the germline gene, which may be a read error. V is TRBV5-1 and J is TRBJ2-7; D is ambiguous. Per the germline V gene, CDR1 is SGHRS and CDR2 is YFSETQ. The length of the CDR3 is 12 residues. The CDR3 nucleotides are TGCGCCTGCAGCTACGACTCCTACGAGCAGTACTTC. Protein sequence: CACSYDSYEQYF.

The rearrangement links TRBV20-1 to TRBJ1-2; TRBD1 matches 8 bases. Trimming took 0 bases from V and 7 from J; bases not matched to a gene: 1. The V gene's germline CDR1 is DFQATT and CDR2 SNEGSKA (reference sequence). The CDR3 spans 12 residues. The CDR3 sequence is CSAREDRAGYTF. CDR3 coding DNA: TGCAGTGCTAGAGAGGACAGGGCTGGCTACACCTTC.

The chain couples TRBV4-2 to TRBJ1-1; weak D call: TRBD1 (6 bases). Trimming took 4 bases from V and 8 from J, leaving 11 bases between them. The CDR3 length is 12 residues. Germline loops: CDR1 LGHNA, CDR2 YNFKEQ. The CDR3 nucleotides read TGTGCCAGCAGCCTCAACAGGGCGGAAGCTTTCTTT. The encoded protein is CASSLNRAEAFF.

In its sample, this clonotype was seen many times. The rearrangement uses TRBV7-9 and TRBJ1-6, with 7 bases aligning to TRBD1. The CDR3 is 16 residues long. Germline V lookup: CDR1 SEHNR, CDR2 FQNEAQ (reference sequence). V shed 5 bases and J 10 bases; nucleotides not matched to a gene: 14. CDR3 DNA: TGTGCCAGCAGCAAGACAGGGCCAGGGGTCGGATCACCCCTCCACTTT. It yields the protein CASSKTGPGVGSPLHF.

This clonotype was seen only a few times. The V and J genes are TRBV6-6 and TRBJ1-4; D perhaps matches TRBD1 (6 bases). Trimming took off 6 bases at V and 6 bases at J, with 20 bases between the two ends. CDR1 is MNHNY and CDR2 is SVGAGI in the germline V gene (reference sequence). The CDR3 loop spans 16 amino acids. The CDR3 loop is CASRSRTGYEHEKLFF. The CDR3 DNA is TGTGCCAGCAGGAGCCGTACAGGGTATGAACATGAAAAACTGTTTTTT.

V usage is TRBV7-9 and J usage is TRBJ1-4; D gene unclear. Germline CDR1 and CDR2: SEHNR and FQNEAQ (reference sequence). Deletions cut 5 bases from V and 8 bases from J, with 18 bases between. The CDR3 runs 15 residues. This CDR3 reads CASSQEWTVWEKLFF. DNA of the CDR3: TGTGCCAGCAGCCAAGAATGGACCGTGTGGGAAAAACTGTTTTTT.